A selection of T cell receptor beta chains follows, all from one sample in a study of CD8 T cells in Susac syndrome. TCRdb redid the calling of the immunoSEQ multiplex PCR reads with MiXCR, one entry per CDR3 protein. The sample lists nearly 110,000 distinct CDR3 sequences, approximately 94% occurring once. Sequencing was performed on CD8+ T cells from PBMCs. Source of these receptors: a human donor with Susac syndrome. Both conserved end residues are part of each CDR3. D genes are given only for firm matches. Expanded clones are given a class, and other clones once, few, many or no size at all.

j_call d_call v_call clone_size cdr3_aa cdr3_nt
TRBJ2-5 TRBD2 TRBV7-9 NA CASSFAGGRETQYF TGTGCCAGCAGCTTTGCGGGGGGCCGAGAGACCCAGTACTTC
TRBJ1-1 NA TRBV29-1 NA CSVEGQETAEAFF TGCAGCGTTGAGGGACAAGAGACAGCTGAAGCTTTCTTT
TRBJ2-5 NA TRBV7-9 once CASSLVSGQETQYF TGTGCCAGCAGCTTAGTTTCCGGACAAGAGACCCAGTACTTC
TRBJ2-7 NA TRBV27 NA CASSSPNYEQYF TGTGCCAGCAGTTCACCTAACTACGAGCAGTACTTC
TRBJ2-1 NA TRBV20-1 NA CSASGVMAYNEQFF TGCAGTGCTAGCGGGGTTATGGCCTACAATGAGCAGTTCTTC
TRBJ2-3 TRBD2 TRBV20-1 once CSARTSGRDTQYF TGCAGTGCTCGGACTAGCGGGAGGGATACGCAGTATTTT
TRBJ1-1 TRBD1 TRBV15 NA CATSRDKGAGTEAFF TGTGCCACCAGCAGAGACAAGGGGGCGGGCACTGAAGCTTTCTTT
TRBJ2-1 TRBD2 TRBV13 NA CASSKPRLAGRSGDEQFF TGTGCCAGCAGCAAGCCGAGACTAGCGGGGAGATCGGGGGATGAGCAGTTCTTC
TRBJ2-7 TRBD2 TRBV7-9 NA CASSHPGLQSEQYF TGTGCCAGCAGCCACCCGGGACTACAGTCCGAGCAGTACTTC
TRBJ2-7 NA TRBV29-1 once CSVEVGAYEQYF TGCAGCGTTGAGGTGGGGGCCTACGAGCAGTACTTC
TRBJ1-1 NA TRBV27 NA CASSTKPGNTEAFF TGTGCCAGCAGTACCAAACCAGGGAACACTGAAGCTTTCTTT
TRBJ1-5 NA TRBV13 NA CASSFGPRRQPQHF TGTGCCAGCAGCTTCGGTCCGCGCCGTCAGCCCCAGCATTTT
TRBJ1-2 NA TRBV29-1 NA CLATGSYGYTF TGCCTGGCCACAGGTTCCTATGGCTACACCTTC
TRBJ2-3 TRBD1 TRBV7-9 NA CASSSDRGTGLFTQYF TGTGCCAGCAGCTCCGACAGGGGCACAGGGCTGTTTACGCAGTATTTT
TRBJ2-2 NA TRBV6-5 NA CASSYSTGHTGELFF TGTGCCAGCAGTTACTCGACGGGGCACACCGGGGAGCTGTTTTTT
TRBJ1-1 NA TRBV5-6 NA CASSSDTLNTEAFF TGTGCCAGCAGCTCGGACACACTGAACACTGAAGCTTTCTTT
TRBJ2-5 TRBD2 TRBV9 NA CASTPAGGGGETQYF TGTGCCAGCACCCCCGCCGGGGGGGGCGGCGAGACCCAGTACTTC
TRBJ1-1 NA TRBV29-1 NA CSVVAGTEAFF TGCAGCGTTGTGGCCGGTACTGAAGCTTTCTTT
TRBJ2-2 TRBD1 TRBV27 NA CASSLDRGRGELFF TGTGCCAGCAGTTTAGACAGGGGGCGCGGGGAGCTGTTTTTT
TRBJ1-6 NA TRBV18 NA CASSPSGSPLHF TGTGCCAGCTCACCATCTGGGTCACCCCTCCACTTT
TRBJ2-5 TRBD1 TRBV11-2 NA CASSLAPLGQVQETQYF TGTGCCAGCAGCTTAGCCCCCCTCGGACAGGTCCAAGAGACCCAGTACTTC
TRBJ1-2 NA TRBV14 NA CASSRIQPNYGYTF TGTGCCAGCAGCCGCATACAGCCTAACTATGGCTACACCTTC
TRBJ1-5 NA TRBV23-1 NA CASSRPGTYSNQPQHF TGCGCCAGCTCCCGCCCGGGGACCTATAGCAATCAGCCCCAGCATTTT
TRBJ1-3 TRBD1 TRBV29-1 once CSVLQGERNTIYF TGCAGCGTTTTACAGGGGGAAAGAAACACCATATATTTT
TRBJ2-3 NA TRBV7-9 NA CASSPELGPYTDTQYF TGTGCCAGCAGCCCGGAGTTAGGCCCCTACACAGATACGCAGTATTTT
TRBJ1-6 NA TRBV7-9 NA CASSSPFYSPLHF TGTGCCAGCAGCTCCCCTTTTTATTCACCCCTCCACTTT
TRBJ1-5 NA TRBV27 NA CASSSTGLGNQPQHF TGTGCCAGCAGTTCTACAGGGTTGGGGAATCAGCCCCAGCATTTT
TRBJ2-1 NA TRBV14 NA CASSQDNREQFF TGTGCCAGCAGCCAAGACAACCGTGAGCAGTTCTTC
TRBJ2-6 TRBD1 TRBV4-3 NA CASSQDRTGSRSGANVLTF TGCGCCAGCAGCCAAGACCGGACAGGTTCCCGCTCTGGGGCCAACGTCCTGACTTTC
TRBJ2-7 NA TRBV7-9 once CASSPSTHYEQYF TGTGCCAGCAGCCCCTCAACTCATTACGAGCAGTACTTC
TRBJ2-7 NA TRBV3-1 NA CASSQAWRGQSSYEQYF TGTGCCAGCAGCCAAGCTTGGCGGGGCCAGAGCTCCTACGAGCAGTACTTC
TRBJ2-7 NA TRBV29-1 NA CSADTGRSYEQYF TGCAGCGCGGATACAGGACGCTCCTACGAGCAGTACTTC
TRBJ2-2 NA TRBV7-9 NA CASSSTQGGGELFF TGTGCCAGCAGCTCCACCCAAGGAGGCGGGGAGCTGTTTTTT
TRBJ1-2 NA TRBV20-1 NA CSARADGDYGYTF TGCAGTGCTAGAGCCGACGGGGATTATGGCTACACCTTC
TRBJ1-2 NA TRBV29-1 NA CSVGMGGDYGCTF TGCAGCGTTGGCATGGGGGGCGACTATGGCTGCACCTTC
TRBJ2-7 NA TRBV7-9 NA CASSLRGGERSYEQYF TGTGCCAGCAGCCTCCGAGGGGGGGAAAGATCCTACGAGCAGTACTTC
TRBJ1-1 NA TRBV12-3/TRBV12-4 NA CASIDIGPEAFF TGTGCCAGCATTGATATAGGCCCGGAAGCTTTCTTT
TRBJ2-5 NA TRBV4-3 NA CASSQDSRSQETQYF TGCGCCAGCAGCCAAGATTCCCGCAGCCAAGAGACCCAGTACTTC
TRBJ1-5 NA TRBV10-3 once CAPDQPQHF TGTGCCCCGGATCAGCCCCAGCATTTT
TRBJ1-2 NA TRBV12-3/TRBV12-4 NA CASSSGQGTDRYGYTF TGTGCCAGCAGCTCCGGCCAGGGCACTGACCGCTATGGCTACACCTTC
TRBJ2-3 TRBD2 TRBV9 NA CASSVAVAGDTDTQYF TGTGCCAGCAGCGTAGCGGTAGCGGGGGACACAGATACGCAGTATTTT
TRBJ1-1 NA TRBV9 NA CASSVAAGAEAFF TGTGCCAGCAGCGTAGCTGCGGGCGCTGAAGCTTTCTTT
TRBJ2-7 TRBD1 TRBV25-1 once CASSEKWRTGAYEQYF TGTGCCAGCAGTGAAAAGTGGAGGACAGGGGCCTACGAGCAGTACTTC
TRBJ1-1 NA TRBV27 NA CASSLVPEGRTEAFF TGTGCCAGCAGTTTGGTCCCCGAGGGAAGGACTGAAGCTTTCTTT
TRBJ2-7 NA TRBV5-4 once CASSLVGNEQYF TGTGCCAGCAGCTTGGTAGGGAACGAGCAGTACTTC
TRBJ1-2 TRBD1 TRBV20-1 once CSARGTGSYGYTF TGCAGTGCTAGAGGGACAGGATCCTATGGCTACACCTTC
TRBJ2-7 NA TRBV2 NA CARPARSPKYYEQYF TGTGCCAGGCCAGCTAGGAGTCCTAAATACTACGAGCAGTACTTC
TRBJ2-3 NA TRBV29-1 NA CSAFGTPSSTDTQYF TGCAGCGCATTTGGGACCCCTTCTAGCACAGATACGCAGTATTTT
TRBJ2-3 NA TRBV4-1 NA CASSQRPRRDDTQYF TGCGCCAGCAGCCAAAGGCCACGGAGGGACGATACGCAGTATTTT
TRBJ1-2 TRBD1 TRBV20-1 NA CSARARDRVNNYGYTF TGCAGTGCTAGGGCTAGGGACAGGGTAAATAACTATGGCTACACCTTC
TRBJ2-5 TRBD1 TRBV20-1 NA CSAPRDRVYETQYF TGCAGTGCACCGCGGGACAGGGTTTATGAGACCCAGTACTTC
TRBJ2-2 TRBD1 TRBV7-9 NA CASSQGQGPRTGELFF TGTGCCAGCAGCCAGGGACAGGGCCCGAGGACCGGGGAGCTGTTTTTT
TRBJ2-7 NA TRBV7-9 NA CASSQSLGGTYEQYF TGTGCCAGCAGCCAGAGCCTGGGCGGAACCTACGAGCAGTACTTC
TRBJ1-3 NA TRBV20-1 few CSAGLSGNTIYF TGCAGTGCTGGGCTCTCTGGAAACACCATATATTTT
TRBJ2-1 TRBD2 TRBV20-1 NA CSARDGLAGSYNEQFF TGCAGTGCTAGAGATGGACTAGCAGGTTCTTACAATGAGCAGTTCTTC
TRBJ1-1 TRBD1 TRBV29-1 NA CSAGTANTEAFF TGCAGCGCCGGGACAGCGAACACTGAAGCTTTCTTT
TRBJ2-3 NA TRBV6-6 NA CASSPGTYGKTDTQYF TGTGCCAGCAGCCCCGGGACATACGGAAAAACAGATACGCAGTATTTT
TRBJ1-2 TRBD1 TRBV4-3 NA CASSQEGTGIYGYTF TGCGCCAGCAGCCAAGAGGGGACAGGGATCTATGGCTACACCTTC